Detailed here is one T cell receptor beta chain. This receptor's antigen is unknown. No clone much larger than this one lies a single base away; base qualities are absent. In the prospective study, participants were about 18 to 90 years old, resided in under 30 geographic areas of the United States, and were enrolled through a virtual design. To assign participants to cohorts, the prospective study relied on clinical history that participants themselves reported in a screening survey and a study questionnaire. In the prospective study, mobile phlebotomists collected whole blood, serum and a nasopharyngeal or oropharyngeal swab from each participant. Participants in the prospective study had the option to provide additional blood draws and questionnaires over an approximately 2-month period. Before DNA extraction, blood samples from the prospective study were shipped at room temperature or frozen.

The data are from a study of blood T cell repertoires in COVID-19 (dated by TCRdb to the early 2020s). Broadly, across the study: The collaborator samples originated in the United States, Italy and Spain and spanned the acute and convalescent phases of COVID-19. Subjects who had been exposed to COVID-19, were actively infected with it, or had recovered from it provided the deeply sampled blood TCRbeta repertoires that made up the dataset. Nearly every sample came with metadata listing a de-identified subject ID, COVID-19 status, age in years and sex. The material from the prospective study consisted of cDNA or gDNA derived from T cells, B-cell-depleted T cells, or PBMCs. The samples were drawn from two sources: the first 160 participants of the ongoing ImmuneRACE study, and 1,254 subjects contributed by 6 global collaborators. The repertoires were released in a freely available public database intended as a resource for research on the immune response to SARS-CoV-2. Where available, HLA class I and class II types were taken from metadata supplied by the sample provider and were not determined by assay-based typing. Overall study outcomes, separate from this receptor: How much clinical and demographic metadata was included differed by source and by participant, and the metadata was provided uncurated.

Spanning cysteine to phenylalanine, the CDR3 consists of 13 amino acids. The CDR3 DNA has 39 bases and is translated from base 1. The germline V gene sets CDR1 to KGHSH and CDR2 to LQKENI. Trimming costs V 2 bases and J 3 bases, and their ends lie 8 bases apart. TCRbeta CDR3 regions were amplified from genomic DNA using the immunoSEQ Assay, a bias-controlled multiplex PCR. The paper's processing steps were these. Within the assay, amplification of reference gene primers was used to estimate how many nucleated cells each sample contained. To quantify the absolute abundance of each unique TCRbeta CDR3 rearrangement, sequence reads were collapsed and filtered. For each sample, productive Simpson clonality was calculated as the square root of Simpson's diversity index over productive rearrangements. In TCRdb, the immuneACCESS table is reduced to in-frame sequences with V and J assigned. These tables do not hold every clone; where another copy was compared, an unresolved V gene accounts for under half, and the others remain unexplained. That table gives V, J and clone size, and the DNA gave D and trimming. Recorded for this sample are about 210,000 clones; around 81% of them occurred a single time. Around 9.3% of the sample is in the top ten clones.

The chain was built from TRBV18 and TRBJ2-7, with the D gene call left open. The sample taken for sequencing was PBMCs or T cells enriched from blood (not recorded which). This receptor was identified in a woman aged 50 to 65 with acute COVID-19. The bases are TGTGCCAGCTCACCAAGACAAAACTACGAGCAGTACTTC. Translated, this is CASSPRQNYEQYF.